This T cell receptor (beta chain) came from a study of blood T cell repertoires in COVID-19. Whole-study context: Sources were T cells, B-cell-depleted T cells, or PBMCs; the material itself was cDNA or gDNA.

In its sample, this clone was seen once. Germline CDR1 SGHRS, CDR2 YFSETQ. The CDR3 runs to 11 residues. Trimming removed 5 bases at V and 5 bases at J, with 7 bases between. Seattle's enrolled individuals joined amid active infection and were then monitored longitudinally. In the study's own analysis: Reference gene primer amplification gave estimated nucleated cell counts. Method: immunoSEQ multiplex PCR; TCRdb's copy keeps in-frame clones and lacks some. The V and J calls and clone size were taken over from that table, and D and trimming were inferred from the DNA. Among 45,000 to 65,000 clones, about 81% were seen once, and the ten largest hold about 27%.

This chain connects TRBV5-1 to TRBJ2-5, with a weak D call TRBD2 (5 bases). The material sequenced was peripheral blood. The sequence derives from a woman over 75 with COVID-19, enrolled during active disease. The CDR3 nucleotides are TGCGCCAGCAGGGAGGAGGAGACCCAGTACTTC. The encoded protein is CASREEETQYF.